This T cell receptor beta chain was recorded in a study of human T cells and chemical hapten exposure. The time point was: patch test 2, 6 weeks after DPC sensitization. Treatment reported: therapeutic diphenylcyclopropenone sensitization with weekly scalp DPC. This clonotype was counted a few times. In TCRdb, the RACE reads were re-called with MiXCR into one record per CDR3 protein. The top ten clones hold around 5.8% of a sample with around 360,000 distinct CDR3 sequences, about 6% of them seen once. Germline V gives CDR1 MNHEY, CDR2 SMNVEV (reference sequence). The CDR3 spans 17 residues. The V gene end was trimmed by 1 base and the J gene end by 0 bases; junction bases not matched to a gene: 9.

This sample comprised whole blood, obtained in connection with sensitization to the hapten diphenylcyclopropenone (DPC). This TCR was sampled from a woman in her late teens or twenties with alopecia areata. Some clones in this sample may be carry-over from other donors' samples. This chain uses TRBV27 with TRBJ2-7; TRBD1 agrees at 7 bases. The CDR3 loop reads CASSLFRAGGVSYEQYF. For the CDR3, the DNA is TGTGCCAGCAGTTTATTTCGGGCAGGGGGAGTCTCCTACGAGCAGTACTTC.